This record covers a single T cell receptor (beta chain). The recovered donors of Cohort 3 showed two negative PCRs, clearance, or symptom resolution. Germline values: CDR1 SEHNR, CDR2 FQNEAQ (reference sequence). The V and J ends lost 4 bases and 7 bases, in that order; junction bases with no gene match: 9. This CDR3 is 15 amino acids long. In the authors' workflow: Reference gene primer amplification gave estimated nucleated cell counts. Libraries were prepared by immunoSEQ multiplex PCR; TCRdb keeps only in-frame clonotypes and omits some of them. V, J and clone size were drawn from that table, and D and trimming were deduced from the DNA. Of approximately 400,000 clones listed, roughly 80% are singletons. The data belong to a study of blood T cell repertoires in COVID-19.

This sequence was found in a woman between 45 and 60 years old who had recovered from COVID-19. This rearrangement joins TRBV7-9 to TRBJ1-4, with 7 bases that match TRBD1. Sequencing was done on a sample of PBMCs or T cells enriched from blood (not recorded which). The CDR3 nucleotides read TGTGCCAGCAGCTACATAACCGGGACAGTTGAAAAACTGTTTTTT. This sequence encodes CASSYITGTVEKLFF.